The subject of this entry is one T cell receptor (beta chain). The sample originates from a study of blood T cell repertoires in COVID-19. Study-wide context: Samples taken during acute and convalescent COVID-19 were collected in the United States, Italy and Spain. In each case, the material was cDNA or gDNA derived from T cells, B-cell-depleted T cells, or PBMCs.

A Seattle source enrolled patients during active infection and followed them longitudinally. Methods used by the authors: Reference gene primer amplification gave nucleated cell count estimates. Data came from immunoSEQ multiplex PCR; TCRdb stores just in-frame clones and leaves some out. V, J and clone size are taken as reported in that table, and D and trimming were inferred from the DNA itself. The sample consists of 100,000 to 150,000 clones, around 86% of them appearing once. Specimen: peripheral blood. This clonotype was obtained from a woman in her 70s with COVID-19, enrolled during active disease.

CDR3 sequence: CASSTPLTGGSATEAFF. CDR3 coding DNA: TGTGCCAGTAGTACACCCCTGACAGGGGGCTCGGCCACTGAAGCTTTCTTT. The J gene is TRBJ1-1, the V gene TRBV19, with 10 bases aligning to TRBD1. J gave up 4 bases and V 4 bases, and 12 bases lay outside the gene matches. CDR1 is LNHDA, CDR2 SQIVND, per germline (reference sequence). The CDR3 length is 17 residues.